Sequencing of this TCR beta chain was carried out in a study of T cell changes during pregnancy in multiple sclerosis. Clones were sequenced by immunoSEQ multiplex PCR, and TCRdb holds only the in-frame ones, with some missing. The sample comprises about 40,000 clones, roughly 92% of which are singletons, and approximately 0.81% rests with the top ten. Germline assignment: CDR1 LNHDA and CDR2 SQIVND (reference sequence). Unmatched junction bases numbered 6, after V lost 4 bases and J lost 6 bases. This CDR3 spans 15 amino acids. This clonotype was sampled from a female donor with multiple sclerosis, enrolled in a pregnancy study. The chain employs TRBV19 and TRBJ2-1, with 10 bases fitting TRBD2. The material was CD4+ T cells from peripheral blood mononuclear cells, obtained before pregnancy. CDR3 DNA sequence: TGTGCCAGTAGTACAAGCGGGAGGGCCCTCAATGAGCAGTTCTTC. Residues: CASSTSGRALNEQFF.